This T cell receptor beta chain was recovered during a study of cytomegalovirus exposure and HLA in healthy donors. The overall study: Earlier sequencing of 150 million to 200 million T cells yielded nearly 120 million unique TCR beta sequences. Across roughly 400 genotyped donors, about 80% landed in the Caucasian-associated ancestry cluster.

The germline gives CDR1 MNHNS, CDR2 SASEGT. The CDR3 is made up of 14 amino acids. Trimming pared 7 bases from V and 0 bases from J, leaving 9 bases between. As to this clone: The antigen is unknown.

Points from the study as a whole: Using a false discovery rate of 0.05, a later analysis showed that 16,951 TCR beta sequences were associated with HLA alleles. Reports indicate that TCR beta sequences accurately predicted the HLA-A and HLA-B alleles of most subjects.

Primers included in the PCR were 60 Vbeta and 13 Jbeta primers. Measured with immunoSEQ multiplex PCR; TCRdb has only the in-frame clones, and not every one. The data show some 160,000 clones, approximately 83% seen once. The TCR sequence derives from a woman younger than 30 in good health and CMV-seronegative. The sequenced sample consisted of PBMCs. The rearrangement joins TRBV6-1 to TRBJ2-2; D might be TRBD1 (5 bases). CDR3 region: CASTRQPNTGELFF. The DNA for the CDR3 is TGTGCCAGCACTCGACAGCCGAACACCGGGGAGCTGTTTTTT.